The 13 T cell receptor beta chains reported below all come from one sample, sequenced in a study of cytomegalovirus exposure and HLA in healthy donors. The PCR made use of 60 Vbeta and 13 Jbeta primers. Here immunoSEQ multiplex PCR was the method, and the copy in TCRdb shows in-frame clones only, minus some. This table holds about 140,000 clones, under 80% found once. What was sequenced was PBMCs. All receptors derive from a woman between 45 and 60 years old in good health and CMV-seropositive.

This sequence joins TRBV5-1 and TRBJ2-1; tentative D call: TRBD2 (5 bases). V was pared by 4 bases and J by 6 bases, with 14 bases between. The CDR3 totals 14 residues. CDR1 is SGHRS and CDR2 is YFSETQ in the germline V gene. The CDR3 loop is CASSPFSSANEQFF. CDR3 nucleotide sequence: TGCGCCAGCAGCCCCTTTAGTAGCGCCAATGAGCAGTTCTTC.

The CDR3 DNA follows: TGTGCCAGCAGCTTAGTACGATCGGGGGGTGGTGGGCAGTACTTC. Translation gives CASSLVRSGGGGQYF. V gene TRBV7-9 combines with J gene TRBJ2-7, with 7 bases identical to TRBD2. The CDR3 runs 15 residues. J lost 9 bases, V lost 1 base, and 12 bases had no gene match. CDR1 and CDR2 from the germline V gene are SEHNR and FQNEAQ (reference sequence).

This chain connects TRBV6-1 to TRBJ1-4; 9 bases line up with TRBD1. V lost 4 bases to trimming and J lost 5 bases; unmatched junction nucleotides: 11. This CDR3 spans 17 amino acids. Germline loops: CDR1 MNHNS, CDR2 SASEGT. In nucleotides, the CDR3 is TGTGCCAGCAGTGGGCTGAAACAGGGGGCTTCGAATGAAAAACTGTTTTTT. This sequence encodes CASSGLKQGASNEKLFF.

The J gene is TRBJ2-2, the V gene TRBV27; 7 bases map to TRBD1. Trimming took 5 bases from V and 2 from J; bases not matched to a gene: 8. The CDR3 is 16 residues long. Germline CDR1 reads MNHEY; CDR2 reads SMNVEV (reference sequence). The DNA for the CDR3 is TGTGCCAGCAGTCCCCCGGACAGGAGAAACACCGGGGAGCTGTTTTTT. This sequence encodes CASSPPDRRNTGELFF.

This clone appeared once. The chain couples TRBV5-1 to TRBJ2-1; D may be TRBD2 (7 bases). The CDR3 extends over 15 amino acids. Between the trimmed V and J ends, which lost 4 bases and 6 bases, there was a span of 17 bases. Germline-derived CDR1 and CDR2 are SGHRS and YFSETQ. Written as DNA, the CDR3 is TGCGCCAGCAGCCTCTTGGGGGGGGCCGCCAATGAGCAGTTCTTC. Amino acid sequence: CASSLLGGAANEQFF.

The V gene is TRBV5-1, the J gene TRBJ1-2; tentatively, D is TRBD1 (6 bases). Trimming pared 0 bases from V and 6 bases from J, leaving 12 bases between. This CDR3 comprises 14 residues. Germline CDR1 reads SGHRS; CDR2 reads YFSETQ. CDR3 in DNA: TGCGCCAGCAGCTTGGCCGGGGGGCAGGATGGCTACACCTTC. Translating it yields CASSLAGGQDGYTF.

The V call is TRBV12-5, the J call TRBJ1-1; no reliable D call. The CDR3 loop spans 11 amino acids. The germline CDR1 and CDR2 sequences are LGHNT and FRNRAP. Trimming removed 4 bases at V and 8 bases at J, with 8 bases between. CDR3 bases: TGTGCTAGTGGTTACCCGACAGAAGCTTTCTTT. Protein product: CASGYPTEAFF.

J is TRBJ2-7 and V is TRBV7-2; the match to TRBD2 covers 7 bases. Germline values: CDR1 SGHTA, CDR2 FQGNSA. With 0 bases clipped from V and 6 bases from J, the junction kept 2 bases outside the gene matches. The CDR3 contains 13 residues. The CDR3 nucleotides read TGTGCCAGCAGCTTAGCTAGCGGGCCCGAGCAGTACTTC. It encodes CASSLASGPEQYF.

This chain connects TRBV30 to TRBJ2-7; TRBD2 agrees at 8 bases. CDR1 and CDR2 from the germline V gene are GTSNPN and SVGIG (reference sequence). V lost 4 bases, J lost 3 bases, and 8 bases stayed unmatched. This CDR3 has 14 amino acids. CDR3 in amino acids: CAWTLGRGDYEQYF. CDR3 DNA sequence: TGTGCCTGGACTCTCGGGAGGGGGGACTACGAGCAGTACTTC.

This clone has a handful of counts. This rearrangement joins TRBV21-1 to TRBJ1-1; TRBD1 is the table's D call and was not checked against the DNA. TRBV21-1 is designated a pseudogene. CDR3 size: 14 residues. The CDR3 DNA follows: TGTGCCAGCAGCAAAGGCTGGACAGGGGTTGAAGCTTTCTTT. Protein: CASSKGWTGVEAFF.

The CDR3 protein is CASSFGGGGYDTQYF. The CDR3 coding sequence is TGTGCCAGCAGCTTCGGTGGCGGGGGGTACGATACGCAGTATTTT. The rearrangement uses TRBV5-6 and TRBJ2-3; 8 bases fit TRBD2. Trimming at V came to 2 bases and at J to 6 bases, leaving 8 bases not matched to a gene. Germline V gives CDR1 SGHDT, CDR2 YYEEEE. This CDR3 comprises 15 residues.

The chain employs TRBV6-6 and TRBJ2-7; 9 positions agree with TRBD1. This CDR3 comprises 14 residues. V dropped 2 bases and J dropped 3; count of bases not matched to a gene: 2. The germline gives CDR1 MNHNY, CDR2 SVGAGI (reference sequence). CDR3 coding DNA: TGTGCCAGCAGTTACAGGGACAGGGTCTACGAGCAGTACTTC. It encodes CASSYRDRVYEQYF.

This chain uses TRBV7-6 with TRBJ2-3, with D maybe TRBD2 (7 bases). V gave up 3 bases and J gave up 3 bases, with 13 bases separating them. Looked up from germline, CDR1 is SGHVS and CDR2 is FNYEAQ. The CDR3 is made up of 15 amino acids. CDR3 region: CASSFPRGATDTQYF. CDR3 in DNA: TGTGCCAGCAGCTTTCCCCGGGGGGCAACAGATACGCAGTATTTT.